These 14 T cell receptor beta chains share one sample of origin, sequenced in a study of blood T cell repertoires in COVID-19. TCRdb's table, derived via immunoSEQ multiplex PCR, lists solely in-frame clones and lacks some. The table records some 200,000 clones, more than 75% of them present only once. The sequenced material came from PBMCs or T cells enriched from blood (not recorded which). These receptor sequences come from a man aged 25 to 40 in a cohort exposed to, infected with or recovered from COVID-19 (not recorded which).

The CDR3 sequence is CASRIREYSNQPQHF. CDR3 nucleotides: TGTGCCAGCCGGATAAGGGAGTATAGCAATCAGCCCCAGCATTTT. The V gene is TRBV6-5, the J gene TRBJ1-5; D gene unclear. With 8 bases removed from V and 0 bases from J, the gap between germline ends came to 14 bases. CDR1 is MNHEY and CDR2 is SVGAGI in the germline V gene. The CDR3 is 15 residues long.

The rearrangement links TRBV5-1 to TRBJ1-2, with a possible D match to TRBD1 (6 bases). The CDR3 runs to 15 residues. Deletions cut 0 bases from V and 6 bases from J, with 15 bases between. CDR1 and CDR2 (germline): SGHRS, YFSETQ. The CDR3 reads CASSLAPAGVHGYTF. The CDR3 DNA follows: TGCGCCAGCAGCTTGGCCCCCGCAGGGGTTCATGGCTACACCTTC. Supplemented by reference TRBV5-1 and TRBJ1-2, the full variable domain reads KAGVTQTPRYLIKTRGQQVTLSCSPISGHRSVSWYQQTPGQGLQFLFEYFSETQRNKGNFPGRFSGRQFSNSRSEMNVSTLELGDSALYLCASSLAPAGVHGYTFGSGTRLTVV.

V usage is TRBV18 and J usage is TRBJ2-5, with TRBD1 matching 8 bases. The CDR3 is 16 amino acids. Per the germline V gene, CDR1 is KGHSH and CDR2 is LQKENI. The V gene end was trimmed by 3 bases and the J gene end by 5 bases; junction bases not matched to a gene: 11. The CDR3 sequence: CASSPTYDRGRETQYF. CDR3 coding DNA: TGTGCCAGCTCACCTACCTACGACAGGGGTCGGGAGACCCAGTACTTC. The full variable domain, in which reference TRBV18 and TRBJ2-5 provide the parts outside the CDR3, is NAGVMQNPRHLVRRRGQEARLRCSPMKGHSHVYWYRQLPEEGLKFMVYLQKENIIDESGMPKERFSAEFPKEGPSILRIQQVVRGDSAAYFCASSPTYDRGRETQYFGPGTRLLVL.

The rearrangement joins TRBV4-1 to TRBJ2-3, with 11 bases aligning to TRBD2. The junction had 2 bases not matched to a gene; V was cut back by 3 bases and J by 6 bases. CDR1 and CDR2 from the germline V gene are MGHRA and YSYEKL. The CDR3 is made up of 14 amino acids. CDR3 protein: CASSQTSGTDTQYF. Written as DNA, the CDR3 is TGCGCCAGCAGCCAGACTAGCGGGACGGATACGCAGTATTTT.

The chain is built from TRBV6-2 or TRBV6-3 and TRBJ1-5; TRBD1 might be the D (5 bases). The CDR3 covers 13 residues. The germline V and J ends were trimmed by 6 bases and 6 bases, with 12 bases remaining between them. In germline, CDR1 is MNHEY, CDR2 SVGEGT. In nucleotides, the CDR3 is TGTGCCAGCAGCCCGACAGTTCTTCAGCCCCAGCATTTT. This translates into CASSPTVLQPQHF.

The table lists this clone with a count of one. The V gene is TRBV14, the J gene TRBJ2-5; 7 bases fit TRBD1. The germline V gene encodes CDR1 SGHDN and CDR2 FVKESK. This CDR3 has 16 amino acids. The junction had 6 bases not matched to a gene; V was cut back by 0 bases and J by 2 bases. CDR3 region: CASSQDATRGQETQYF. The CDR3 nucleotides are TGTGCCAGCAGCCAAGATGCGACCAGGGGGCAAGAGACCCAGTACTTC.

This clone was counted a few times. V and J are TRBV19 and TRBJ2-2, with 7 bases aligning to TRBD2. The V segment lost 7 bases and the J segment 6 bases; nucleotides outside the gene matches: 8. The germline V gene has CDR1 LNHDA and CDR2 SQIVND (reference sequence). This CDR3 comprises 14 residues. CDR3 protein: CASTKREGAGELFF. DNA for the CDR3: TGTGCCAGTACGAAGCGGGAAGGGGCCGGGGAGCTGTTTTTT.

CDR3 nucleotides: TGTGCCAGCAGCTTAGCAAAAGACAGGGACGAGCAGTACTTC. Residues: CASSLAKDRDEQYF. The chain couples TRBV7-2 to TRBJ2-7, with 7 bases fitting TRBD1. V lost 0 bases, J lost 5 bases, and 4 bases stayed unmatched. Germline CDR1 and CDR2: SGHTA and FQGNSA. The CDR3 consists of 14 residues. Filled out from reference TRBV7-2 and TRBJ2-7, the complete variable domain reads GAGVSQSPSNKVTEKGKDVELRCDPISGHTALYWYRQSLGQGLEFLIYFQGNSAPDKSGLPSDRFSAERTGGSVSTLTIQRTQQEDSAVYLCASSLAKDRDEQYFGPGTRLTVT.

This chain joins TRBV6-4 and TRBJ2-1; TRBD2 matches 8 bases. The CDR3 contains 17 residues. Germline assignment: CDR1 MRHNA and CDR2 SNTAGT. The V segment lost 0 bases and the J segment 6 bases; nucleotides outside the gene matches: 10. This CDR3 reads CASSDSPLAVKVNEQFF. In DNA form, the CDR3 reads TGTGCCAGCAGTGACTCGCCACTAGCGGTTAAAGTCAATGAGCAGTTCTTC.

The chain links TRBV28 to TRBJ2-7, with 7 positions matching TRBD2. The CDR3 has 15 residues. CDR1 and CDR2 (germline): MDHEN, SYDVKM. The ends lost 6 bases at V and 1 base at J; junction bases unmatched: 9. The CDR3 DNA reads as TGTGCCAGCAGCCCCCCCCCGGGAGGATCCTACGAGCAGTACTTC. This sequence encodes CASSPPPGGSYEQYF.

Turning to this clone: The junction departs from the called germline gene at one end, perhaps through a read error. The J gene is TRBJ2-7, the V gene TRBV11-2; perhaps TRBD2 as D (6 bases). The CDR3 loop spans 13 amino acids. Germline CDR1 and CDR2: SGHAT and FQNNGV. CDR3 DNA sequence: TGTGCCAGCCGCTTACTTGGAGGGTACGAGCAGTACTTC. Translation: CASRLLGGYEQYF.

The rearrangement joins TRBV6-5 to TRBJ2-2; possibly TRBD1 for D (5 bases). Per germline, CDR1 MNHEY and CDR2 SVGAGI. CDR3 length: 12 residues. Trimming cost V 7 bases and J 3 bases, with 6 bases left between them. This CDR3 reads CASTRDTGELFF. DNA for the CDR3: TGTGCCAGCACCAGGGACACCGGGGAGCTGTTTTTT.

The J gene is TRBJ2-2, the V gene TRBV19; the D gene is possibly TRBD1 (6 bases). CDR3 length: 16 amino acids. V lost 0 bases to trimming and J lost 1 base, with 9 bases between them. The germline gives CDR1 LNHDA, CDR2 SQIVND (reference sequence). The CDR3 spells CASSIDSGVNTGELFF. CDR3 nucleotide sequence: TGTGCCAGTAGTATAGACTCAGGGGTGAACACCGGGGAGCTGTTTTTT.

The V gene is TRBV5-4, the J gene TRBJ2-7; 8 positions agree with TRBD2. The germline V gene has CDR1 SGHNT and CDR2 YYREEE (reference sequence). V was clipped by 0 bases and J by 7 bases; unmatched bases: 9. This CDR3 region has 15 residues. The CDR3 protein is CASSLEASGLQEQYF. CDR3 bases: TGTGCCAGCAGCTTGGAGGCTAGCGGGCTCCAGGAGCAGTACTTC.